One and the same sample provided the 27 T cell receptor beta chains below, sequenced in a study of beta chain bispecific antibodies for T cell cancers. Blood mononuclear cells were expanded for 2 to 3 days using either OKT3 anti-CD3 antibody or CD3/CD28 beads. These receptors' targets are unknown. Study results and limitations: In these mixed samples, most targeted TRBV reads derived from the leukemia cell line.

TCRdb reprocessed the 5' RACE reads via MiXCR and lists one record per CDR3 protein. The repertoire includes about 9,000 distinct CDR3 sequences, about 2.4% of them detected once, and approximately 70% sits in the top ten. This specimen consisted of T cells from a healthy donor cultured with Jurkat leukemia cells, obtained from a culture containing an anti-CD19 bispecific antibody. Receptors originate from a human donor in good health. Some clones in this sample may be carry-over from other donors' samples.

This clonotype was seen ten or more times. The CDR3 sequence is CASRVSGTGYTGELFF. The CDR3 nucleotides read TGTGCCAGCAGAGTCTCCGGGACGGGGTACACCGGGGAGCTGTTTTTT. The V call is TRBV11-2, the J call TRBJ2-2, with D perhaps being TRBD1 or TRBD2 (5 bases each). V was trimmed by 6 bases and J by 3 bases, leaving 17 bases between them. Germline V lookup: CDR1 SGHAT, CDR2 FQNNGV. This CDR3 is 16 amino acids long.

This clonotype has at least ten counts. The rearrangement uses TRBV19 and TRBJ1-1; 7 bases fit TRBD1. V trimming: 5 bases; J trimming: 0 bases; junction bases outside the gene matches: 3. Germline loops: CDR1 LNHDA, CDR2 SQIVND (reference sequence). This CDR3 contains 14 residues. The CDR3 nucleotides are TGTGCCAGTAGTGCACAGGGGTTGAACACTGAAGCTTTCTTT. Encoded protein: CASSAQGLNTEAFF.

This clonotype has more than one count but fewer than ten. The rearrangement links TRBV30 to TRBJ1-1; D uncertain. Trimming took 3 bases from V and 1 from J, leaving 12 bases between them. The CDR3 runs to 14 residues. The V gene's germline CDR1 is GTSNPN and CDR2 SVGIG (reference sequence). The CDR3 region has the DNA TGTGCCTGGAGGCTGCTCGCGGGGAACACTGAAGCTTTCTTT. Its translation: CAWRLLAGNTEAFF.

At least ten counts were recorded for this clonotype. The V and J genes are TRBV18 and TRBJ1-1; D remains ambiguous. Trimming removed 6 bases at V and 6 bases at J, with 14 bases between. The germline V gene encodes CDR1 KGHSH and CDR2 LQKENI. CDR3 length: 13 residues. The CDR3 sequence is CASSRSRDSEAFF. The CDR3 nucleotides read TGTGCCAGCTCCCGATCCAGAGACTCTGAAGCTTTCTTT. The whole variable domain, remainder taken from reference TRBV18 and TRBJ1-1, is NAGVMQNPRHLVRRRGQEARLRCSPMKGHSHVYWYRQLPEEGLKFMVYLQKENIIDESGMPKERFSAEFPKEGPSILRIQQVVRGDSAAYFCASSRSRDSEAFFGQGTRLTVV.

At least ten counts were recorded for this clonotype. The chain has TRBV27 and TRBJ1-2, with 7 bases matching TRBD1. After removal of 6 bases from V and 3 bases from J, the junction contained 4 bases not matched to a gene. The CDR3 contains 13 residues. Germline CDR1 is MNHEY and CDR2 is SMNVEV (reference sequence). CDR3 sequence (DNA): TGTGCCAGCAGACCACAGGGGTACTATGGCTACACCTTC. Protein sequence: CASRPQGYYGYTF.

CDR3 residues: CASSSNRLAGDVDTQYF. CDR3 coding DNA: TGTGCCAGCAGCTCAAACCGACTAGCGGGGGATGTAGATACGCAGTATTTT. This chain joins TRBV4-2 and TRBJ2-3; 12 nucleotides line up with TRBD2. The CDR3 covers 17 residues. V lost 5 bases and J lost 5; bases outside the gene matches: 11. The V gene's germline CDR1 is LGHNA and CDR2 YNFKEQ.

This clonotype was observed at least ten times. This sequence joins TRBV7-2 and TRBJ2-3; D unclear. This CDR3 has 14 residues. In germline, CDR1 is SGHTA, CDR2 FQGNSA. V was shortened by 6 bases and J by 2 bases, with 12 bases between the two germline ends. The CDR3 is CASSLVDYTDTQYF. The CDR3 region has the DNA TGTGCCAGCAGTTTGGTAGATTACACAGATACGCAGTATTTT.

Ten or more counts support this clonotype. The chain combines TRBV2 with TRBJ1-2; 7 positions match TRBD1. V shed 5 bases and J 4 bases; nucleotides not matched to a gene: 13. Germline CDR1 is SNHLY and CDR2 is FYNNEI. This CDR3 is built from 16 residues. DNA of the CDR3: TGTGCCAGCAGTTACCCTACCGGGACAGAAAGCTATGGCTACACCTTC. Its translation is CASSYPTGTESYGYTF.

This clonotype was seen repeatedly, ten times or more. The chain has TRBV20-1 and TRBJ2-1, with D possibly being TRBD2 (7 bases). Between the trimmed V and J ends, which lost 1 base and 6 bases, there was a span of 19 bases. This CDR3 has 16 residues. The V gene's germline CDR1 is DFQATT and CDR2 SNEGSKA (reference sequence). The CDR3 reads CSARGRGDYLINEQFF. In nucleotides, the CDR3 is TGCAGTGCTAGAGGGAGGGGGGACTACCTCATCAATGAGCAGTTCTTC.

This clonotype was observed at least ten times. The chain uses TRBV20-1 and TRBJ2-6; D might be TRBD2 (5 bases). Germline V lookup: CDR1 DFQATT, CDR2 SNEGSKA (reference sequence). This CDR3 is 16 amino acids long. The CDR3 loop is CSASPGRVIGANVLTF. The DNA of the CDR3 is TGCAGCGCCTCCCCGGGAAGGGTCATTGGGGCCAACGTCCTGACTTTC.

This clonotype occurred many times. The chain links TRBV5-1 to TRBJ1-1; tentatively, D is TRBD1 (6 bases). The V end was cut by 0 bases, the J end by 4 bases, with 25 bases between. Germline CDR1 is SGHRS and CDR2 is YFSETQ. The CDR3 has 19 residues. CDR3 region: CASSLAGTSGVGLGTEAFF. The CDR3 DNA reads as TGCGCCAGCAGCTTGGCGGGAACATCAGGGGTAGGTTTGGGCACTGAAGCTTTCTTT.

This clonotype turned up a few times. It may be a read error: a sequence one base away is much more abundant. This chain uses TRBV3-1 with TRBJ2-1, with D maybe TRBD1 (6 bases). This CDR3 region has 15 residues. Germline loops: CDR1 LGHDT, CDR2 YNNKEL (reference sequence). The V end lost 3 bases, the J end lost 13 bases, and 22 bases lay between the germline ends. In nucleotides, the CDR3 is TGTGCCAGCAGCCACCCGGGACATGATTCGGAGACCCAGTTCTTC. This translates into CASSHPGHDSETQFF.

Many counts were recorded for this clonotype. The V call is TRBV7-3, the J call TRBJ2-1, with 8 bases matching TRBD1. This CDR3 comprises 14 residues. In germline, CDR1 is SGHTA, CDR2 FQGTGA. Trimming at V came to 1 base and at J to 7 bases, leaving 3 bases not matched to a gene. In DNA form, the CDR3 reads TGTGCCAGCAGCTTAATAGGACAGGGAAATGAGCAGTTCTTC. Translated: CASSLIGQGNEQFF.

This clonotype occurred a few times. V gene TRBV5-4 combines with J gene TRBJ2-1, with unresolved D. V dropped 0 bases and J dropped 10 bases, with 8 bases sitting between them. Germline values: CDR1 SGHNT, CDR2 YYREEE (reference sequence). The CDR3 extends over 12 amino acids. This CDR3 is CASSLERVEQFF. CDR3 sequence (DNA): TGTGCCAGCAGCTTGGAACGAGTGGAGCAGTTCTTC.

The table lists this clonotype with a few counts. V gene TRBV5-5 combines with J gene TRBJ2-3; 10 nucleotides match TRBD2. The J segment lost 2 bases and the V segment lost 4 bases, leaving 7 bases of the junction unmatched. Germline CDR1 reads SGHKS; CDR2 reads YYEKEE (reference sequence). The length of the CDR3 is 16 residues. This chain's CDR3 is CASSRHSGGFTDTQYF. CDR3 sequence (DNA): TGTGCCAGCAGCCGCCATAGCGGGGGGTTCACAGATACGCAGTATTTT.

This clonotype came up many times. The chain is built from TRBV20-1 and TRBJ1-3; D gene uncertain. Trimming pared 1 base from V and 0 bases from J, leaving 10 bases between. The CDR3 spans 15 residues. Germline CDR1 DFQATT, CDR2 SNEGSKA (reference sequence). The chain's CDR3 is CSARGNTSSGNTIYF. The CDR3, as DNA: TGCAGTGCTAGAGGGAACACAAGCTCTGGAAACACCATATATTTT.

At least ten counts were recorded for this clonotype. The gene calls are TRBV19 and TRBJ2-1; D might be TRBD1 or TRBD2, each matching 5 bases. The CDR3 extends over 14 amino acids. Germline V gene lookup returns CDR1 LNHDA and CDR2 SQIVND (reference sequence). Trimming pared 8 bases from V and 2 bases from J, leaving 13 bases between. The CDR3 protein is CASSAGTTYNEQFF. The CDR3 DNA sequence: TGTGCCAGTTCAGCAGGGACCACCTACAATGAGCAGTTCTTC.

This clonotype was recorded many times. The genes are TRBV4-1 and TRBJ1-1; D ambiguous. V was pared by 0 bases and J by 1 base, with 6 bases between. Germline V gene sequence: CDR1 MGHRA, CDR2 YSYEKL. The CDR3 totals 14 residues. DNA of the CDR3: TGCGCCAGCAGCCAAGACATGACGAACACTGAAGCTTTCTTT. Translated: CASSQDMTNTEAFF.

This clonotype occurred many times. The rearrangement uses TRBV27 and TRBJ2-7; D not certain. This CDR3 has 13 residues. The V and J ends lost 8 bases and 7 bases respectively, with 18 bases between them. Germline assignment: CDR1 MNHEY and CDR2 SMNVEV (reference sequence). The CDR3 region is CASGTYGKEEQYF. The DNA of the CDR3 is TGTGCCAGCGGAACATACGGTAAAGAAGAGCAGTACTTC.

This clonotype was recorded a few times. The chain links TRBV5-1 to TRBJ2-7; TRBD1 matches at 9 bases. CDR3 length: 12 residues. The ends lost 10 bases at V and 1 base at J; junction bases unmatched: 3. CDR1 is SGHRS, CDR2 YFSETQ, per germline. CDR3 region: CASGTGSYEQYF. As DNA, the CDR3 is TGCGCCTCCGGGACAGGGTCCTACGAGCAGTACTTC.

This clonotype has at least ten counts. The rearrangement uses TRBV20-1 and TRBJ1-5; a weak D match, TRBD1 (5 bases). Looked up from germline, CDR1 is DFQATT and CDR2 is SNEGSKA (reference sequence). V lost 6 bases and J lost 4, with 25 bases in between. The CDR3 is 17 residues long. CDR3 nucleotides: TGCAGTGCCAACGAAAAGAGCGACAGTCTCCTAAATCAGCCCCAGCATTTT. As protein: CSANEKSDSLLNQPQHF.

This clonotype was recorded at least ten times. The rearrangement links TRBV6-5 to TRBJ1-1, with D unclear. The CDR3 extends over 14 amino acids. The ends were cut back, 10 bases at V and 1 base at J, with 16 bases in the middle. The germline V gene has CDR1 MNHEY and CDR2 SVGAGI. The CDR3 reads CATQLTFQNTEAFF. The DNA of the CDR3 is TGTGCCACCCAGTTAACGTTTCAGAACACTGAAGCTTTCTTT.

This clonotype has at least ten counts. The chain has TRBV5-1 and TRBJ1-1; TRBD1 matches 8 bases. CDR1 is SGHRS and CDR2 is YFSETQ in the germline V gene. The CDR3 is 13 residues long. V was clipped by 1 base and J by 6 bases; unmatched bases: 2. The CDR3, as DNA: TGCGCCAGCAGCTTGCTGACAGGGGCTGAAGCTTTCTTT. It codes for CASSLLTGAEAFF.

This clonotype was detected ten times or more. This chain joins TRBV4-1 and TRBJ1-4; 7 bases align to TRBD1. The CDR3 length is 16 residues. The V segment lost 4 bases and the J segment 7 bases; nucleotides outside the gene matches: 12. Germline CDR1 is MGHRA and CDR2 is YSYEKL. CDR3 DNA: TGCGCCAGCAGCCGCACCGGGGGACAGACCAGTGAAAAACTGTTTTTT. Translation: CASSRTGGQTSEKLFF.

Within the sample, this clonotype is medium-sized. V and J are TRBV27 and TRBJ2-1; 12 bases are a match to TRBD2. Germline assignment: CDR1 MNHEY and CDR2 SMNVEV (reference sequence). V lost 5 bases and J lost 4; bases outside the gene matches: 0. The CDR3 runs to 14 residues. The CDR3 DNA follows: TGTGCCAGCAGTGGGACTAGCGGGTACAATGAGCAGTTCTTC. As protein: CASSGTSGYNEQFF.

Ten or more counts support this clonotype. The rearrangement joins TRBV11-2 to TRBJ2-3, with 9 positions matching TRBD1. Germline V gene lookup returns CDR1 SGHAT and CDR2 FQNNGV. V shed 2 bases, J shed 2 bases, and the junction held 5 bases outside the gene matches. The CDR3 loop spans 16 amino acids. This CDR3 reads CASSLWTGDSTDTQYF. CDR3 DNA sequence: TGTGCCAGCAGCTTATGGACAGGGGATTCCACAGATACGCAGTATTTT.

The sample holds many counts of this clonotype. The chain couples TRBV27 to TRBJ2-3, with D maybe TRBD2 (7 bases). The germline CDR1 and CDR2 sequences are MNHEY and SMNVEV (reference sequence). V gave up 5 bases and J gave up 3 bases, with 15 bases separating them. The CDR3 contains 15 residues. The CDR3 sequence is CASSHPGEGTDTQYF. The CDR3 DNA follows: TGTGCCAGCAGTCACCCAGGGGAGGGGACAGATACGCAGTATTTT.